A single sample gave rise to the 28 T cell receptor beta chains below, sequenced in a study of response to subunit inactivated influenza vaccine. TCRdb re-derived calls from the RT-PCR reads in MiXCR, one entry per CDR3 protein. The sample consists of around 570,000 distinct CDR3 sequences, 11% of them appearing once. These sequences were also reported in another study, on T cells expressing NK-cell markers. This second report adds: The authors generated TCR beta cDNA through 5'RACE template switching with UMIs.

The sequencing here drew on PBMCs from blood, taken on the day of vaccination. All receptors come from a man aged 45 to 65 who received an inactivated influenza vaccine.

This clonotype occurred a few times. The chain uses TRBV6-1 and TRBJ1-5; TRBD1 might be the D (5 bases). Trimming took off 7 bases at V and 3 bases at J, with 19 bases between the two ends. This CDR3 contains 16 residues. The germline V gene has CDR1 MNHNS and CDR2 SASEGT. CDR3 sequence reads: CASKETDRGYNQPQHF. In nucleotides, the CDR3 is TGTGCCAGCAAGGAAACTGATAGGGGCTACAATCAGCCCCAGCATTTT.

Only one count was recorded for this clonotype. V gene TRBV6-1 combines with J gene TRBJ2-3, with 8 nucleotides matching TRBD2. The trim removed 6 bases at V and 0 bases at J, leaving 14 bases unmatched. Looked up from germline, CDR1 is MNHNS and CDR2 is SASEGT. This CDR3 is built from 18 residues. CDR3 coding DNA: TGTGCCAGCAGAGTAGCGGGATCGAGGGTATCTAGCACAGATACGCAGTATTTT. Translated: CASRVAGSRVSSTDTQYF.

The sample holds a few counts of this clonotype. The rearrangement joins TRBV7-9 to TRBJ1-4; 9 bases align to TRBD1. The CDR3 totals 15 residues. Germline CDR1 SEHNR, CDR2 FQNEAQ (reference sequence). Unmatched junction bases numbered 6, after V lost 2 bases and J lost 8 bases. The DNA for the CDR3 is TGTGCCAGCAGCTTATCGACAGGGGGAAGGGAAAAACTGTTTTTT. Encoded protein: CASSLSTGGREKLFF.

The CDR3 nucleotides are TGTGCCAGCAGCCGAGGACGGGGTCGATGGGAGCAGTACTTC. Its translation is CASSRGRGRWEQYF. The J gene is TRBJ2-7, the V gene TRBV11-2, with D possibly TRBD2 on 5 matching bases. This CDR3 contains 14 residues. V dropped 5 bases and J dropped 7 bases, with 18 bases sitting between them. From germline, CDR1 is SGHAT and CDR2 FQNNGV.

This clonotype was observed a handful of times. This sequence joins TRBV4-3 and TRBJ1-6, with a tentative D call TRBD1 (5 bases). V was pared by 1 base and J by 6 bases, with 22 bases between. Looked up from germline, CDR1 is LGHNA and CDR2 is YSLEER. This CDR3 contains 19 residues. This CDR3 reads CASSQALGGLRDINSPLHF. As DNA, the CDR3 is TGCGCCAGCAGCCAAGCCCTGGGCGGGCTCAGGGATATTAATTCACCCCTCCACTTT.

This clonotype was picked up many times. This chain uses TRBV20-1 with TRBJ2-2; unclear D gene. The V gene's germline CDR1 is DFQATT and CDR2 SNEGSKA (reference sequence). V was shortened by 2 bases and J by 0 bases, with 16 bases between the two germline ends. The CDR3 covers 17 residues. CDR3: CSARPRFRKSNTGELFF. CDR3 nucleotide sequence: TGCAGTGCTAGACCTCGTTTTAGGAAATCGAACACCGGGGAGCTGTTTTTT.

This clonotype came up a few times. The gene calls are TRBV20-1 and TRBJ2-2; TRBD1 or TRBD2 may be the D gene (5 bases each). Germline loops: CDR1 DFQATT, CDR2 SNEGSKA (reference sequence). CDR3 length: 13 residues. Trimming removed 6 bases at V and 4 bases at J, with 12 bases between. The CDR3 nucleotides read TGCAGTGCGGGGGTGCCGGGCACCGGGGAGCTGTTTTTT. Amino acids: CSAGVPGTGELFF.

This clonotype was observed a handful of times. This chain uses TRBV5-1 with TRBJ2-3, with 11 bases aligning to TRBD2. The V and J ends lost 2 bases and 5 bases, in that order; junction bases with no gene match: 10. The CDR3 runs 17 residues. The germline CDR1 and CDR2 sequences are SGHRS and YFSETQ. The CDR3 DNA is TGCGCCAGCAGCTTTGGGAATAGCGGGGGGGCCGGAGATACGCAGTATTTT. Translated, it gives CASSFGNSGGAGDTQYF.

This clonotype has a handful of counts. J is TRBJ2-5 and V is TRBV12-2; TRBD2, the D gene given by the table, was not confirmed from the DNA. TRBV12-2 is a pseudogene. This CDR3 has 13 amino acids. The CDR3 DNA follows: TGTGCAAGTCACCCCTCCCCCGGTGAGACCCAGTACTTC. Translation: CASHPSPGETQYF.

This clonotype was seen a few times. This sequence joins TRBV20-1 and TRBJ1-5; unclear D gene. The V gene lost 7 bases and the J gene lost 2 bases, with 9 bases spanning the gap. The germline gives CDR1 DFQATT, CDR2 SNEGSKA (reference sequence). The CDR3 runs to 12 residues. The CDR3 DNA sequence: TGCAGTGTCGCGAGGGGCAATCAGCCCCAGCATTTT. It specifies CSVARGNQPQHF.

This clonotype was observed a handful of times. The J gene is TRBJ1-2, the V gene TRBV20-1; weak D call: TRBD1 (6 bases). V dropped 2 bases and J dropped 9 bases, with 16 bases sitting between them. The CDR3 extends over 13 amino acids. Germline CDR1 and CDR2: DFQATT and SNEGSKA (reference sequence). CDR3 in amino acids: CSARPRQANSYTF. The CDR3 DNA is TGCAGTGCTAGACCTCGACAGGCAAACAGCTACACCTTC.

This rearrangement joins TRBV5-1 to TRBJ2-7; D may be TRBD2 (6 bases). CDR3 length: 15 amino acids. Trimming took off 4 bases at V and 0 bases at J, with 14 bases between the two ends. The V gene's germline CDR1 is SGHRS and CDR2 YFSETQ. CDR3 DNA sequence: TGCGCCAGCAGCGAACTAGCTGATAGCTCCTACGAGCAGTACTTC. Translation gives CASSELADSSYEQYF.

Details on this clonotype: At one of its ends the junction is not consistent with the germline gene, which may arise from a read error. The genes are TRBV12-3 or TRBV12-4 and TRBJ1-2, with a tentative D call TRBD1 (6 bases). This CDR3 has 13 amino acids. This chain's CDR3 is CASSLAGAPGYTF. The CDR3 DNA is TGTGCCAGCAGCTTAGCGGGGGCGCCTGGCTACACCTTC.

Details on this clonotype: It may be a read error: a sequence one base away is much more abundant. The CDR3 bases are TGTGCCAGCAGTTGGGGGACAGCTAACTATGGCTACACCTTC. It yields the protein CASSWGTANYGYTF. This chain joins TRBV6-2 or TRBV6-3 and TRBJ1-2; 7 positions agree with TRBD1. After removal of 4 bases from V and 0 bases from J, the junction contained 2 bases not matched to a gene. CDR1 and CDR2 from the germline V gene are MNHEY and SVGEGT. CDR3 length equals 14 residues.

In this sample, this clonotype turned up a few times. V gene TRBV28 combines with J gene TRBJ1-5; D is unclear. The CDR3 is 14 residues long. Germline V CDR1 and CDR2: MDHEN, SYDVKM. V shed 5 bases and J shed 0 bases, with 8 bases lying between them. In DNA form, the CDR3 reads TGTGCCAGCAGTGTACCTGGTAGCAATCAGCCCCAGCATTTT. Amino acids: CASSVPGSNQPQHF.

In its sample, this clonotype was seen a few times. The chain combines TRBV6-2 or TRBV6-3 with TRBJ1-4; weak D call: TRBD1 (6 bases). The CDR3 is made up of 16 amino acids. The ends were cut back, 6 bases at V and 0 bases at J, with 14 bases in the middle. The germline gives CDR1 MNHEY, CDR2 SVGEGT. CDR3 residues: CASRPGQITTNEKLFF. For the CDR3, the DNA is TGTGCCAGCAGACCCGGACAGATCACAACTAATGAAAAACTGTTTTTT.

This clonotype showed up just a few times. This chain links TRBV6-2 or TRBV6-3 with TRBJ1-5; 9 bases agree with TRBD1. J lost 6 bases, V lost 5 bases, and 11 bases had no gene match. The germline CDR1 and CDR2 sequences are MNHEY and SVGEGT. This CDR3 comprises 16 residues. CDR3 amino acids: CASSTRRTGGGQPQHF. The CDR3 DNA reads TGTGCCAGCAGTACGCGACGAACAGGGGGCGGTCAGCCCCAGCATTTT.

A word on this clonotype: Since a much larger clone is just one base distant, this may be a read error. The V gene is TRBV12-3 or TRBV12-4, the J gene TRBJ2-7; D is perhaps TRBD1 or TRBD2 (6 bases each). Trimming removed 6 bases from V and 2 bases from J, with 11 bases in between. The CDR3 has 13 amino acids. The CDR3 loop is CASSPGAPYEQYF. The CDR3 DNA reads as TGTGCCAGCAGCCCGGGGGCGCCCTACGAGCAGTACTTC.

This clonotype was observed a few times. The chain couples TRBV20-1 to TRBJ2-5; D may be TRBD1 (6 bases). The germline CDR1 and CDR2 sequences are DFQATT and SNEGSKA (reference sequence). The CDR3 has 13 amino acids. The V and J ends lost 6 bases and 5 bases respectively, with 16 bases between them. The CDR3, as DNA: TGCAGTGCCGAGGACAGAGGCGGGGAGACCCAGTACTTC. It codes for CSAEDRGGETQYF.

This chain links TRBV9 with TRBJ2-3; 8 nucleotides agree with TRBD2. The length of the CDR3 is 15 residues. The junction had 4 bases not matched to a gene; V was cut back by 2 bases and J by 2 bases. Germline values: CDR1 SGDLS, CDR2 YYNGEE. In nucleotides, the CDR3 is TGTGCCAGCAGCGTGAGCGGGAGCCTCACAGATACGCAGTATTTT. Amino acids: CASSVSGSLTDTQYF.

V is TRBV28 and J is TRBJ2-1, with D hard to call. CDR1 MDHEN and CDR2 SYDVKM come from the germline V gene. V lost 5 bases and J lost 7, with 18 bases in between. The CDR3 length is 15 residues. The CDR3 region has the DNA TGTGCCAGCAGTCAAATGACGGAAGCGAGGAATGAGCAGTTCTTC. Encoded protein: CASSQMTEARNEQFF.

J is TRBJ2-5 and V is TRBV7-2, with a tentative D call TRBD2 (5 bases). This CDR3 spans 15 amino acids. The germline V and J ends were trimmed by 1 base and 5 bases, with 14 bases remaining between them. Germline CDR1 reads SGHTA; CDR2 reads FQGNSA. The CDR3 nucleotides are TGTGCCAGCAGCTTAGGGTGGAGGTCCTTGGAGACCCAGTACTTC. Its protein product is CASSLGWRSLETQYF.

This sequence joins TRBV5-1 and TRBJ2-4; D remains ambiguous. The CDR3 covers 13 residues. Germline loops: CDR1 SGHRS, CDR2 YFSETQ. V was shortened by 0 bases and J by 8 bases, with 9 bases between the two germline ends. CDR3 sequence (DNA): TGCGCCAGCAGCTTGGGGCTCCCGGACATTCAGTACTTC. Translation: CASSLGLPDIQYF.

This clonotype was observed a few times. The chain carries TRBV7-2 and TRBJ1-2; D is unresolved. The CDR3 is 13 amino acids. Germline-derived CDR1 and CDR2 are SGHTA and FQGNSA. The V end lost 3 bases, the J end lost 9 bases, and 14 bases lay between the germline ends. CDR3 DNA sequence: TGTGCCAGCAGCTTTAATCTGCGGTATAGCTACACCTTC. As protein: CASSFNLRYSYTF.

This clonotype has only a few counts. This chain links TRBV19 with TRBJ2-2; D is uncertain. With 0 bases removed from V and 7 bases from J, the gap between germline ends came to 9 bases. Looked up from germline, CDR1 is LNHDA and CDR2 is SQIVND (reference sequence). There are 14 residues in the CDR3. DNA for the CDR3: TGTGCCAGTAGTATAGATTGGGGTGGCGGGGAGCTGTTTTTT. This encodes CASSIDWGGGELFF.

This chain links TRBV7-2 with TRBJ1-4, with a tentative D call TRBD1 (5 bases). There are 17 residues in the CDR3. The germline gives CDR1 SGHTA, CDR2 FQGNSA. The V gene lost 2 bases and the J gene lost 4 bases, with 17 bases spanning the gap. The CDR3 nucleotides are TGTGCCAGCAGCTTAAGCGCCCGGGACGGACTTAATGAAAAACTGTTTTTT. Protein: CASSLSARDGLNEKLFF.

This chain joins TRBV10-1 and TRBJ2-3; 9 bases match TRBD2. With 4 bases clipped from V and 1 base from J, the junction kept 3 bases outside the gene matches. CDR3 length equals 15 residues. The germline V gene has CDR1 WNHNN and CDR2 SYGVQD (reference sequence). The CDR3 loop is CASSAVAGGTDTQYF. The DNA of the CDR3 is TGCGCCAGCAGTGCTGTAGCGGGGGGCACAGATACGCAGTATTTT.

This chain joins TRBV24-1 and TRBJ2-1; 15 nucleotides line up with TRBD2. CDR1 KGHDR and CDR2 SFDVKD come from the germline V gene. Losses at the gene ends were 9 bases for V and 6 bases for J; bases not matched to a gene: 11. The CDR3 spans 17 residues. As DNA, the CDR3 is TGTGCCACCTTTAGGGCACGGACTAGCGGGAGGGTCAATGAGCAGTTCTTC. It encodes CATFRARTSGRVNEQFF.